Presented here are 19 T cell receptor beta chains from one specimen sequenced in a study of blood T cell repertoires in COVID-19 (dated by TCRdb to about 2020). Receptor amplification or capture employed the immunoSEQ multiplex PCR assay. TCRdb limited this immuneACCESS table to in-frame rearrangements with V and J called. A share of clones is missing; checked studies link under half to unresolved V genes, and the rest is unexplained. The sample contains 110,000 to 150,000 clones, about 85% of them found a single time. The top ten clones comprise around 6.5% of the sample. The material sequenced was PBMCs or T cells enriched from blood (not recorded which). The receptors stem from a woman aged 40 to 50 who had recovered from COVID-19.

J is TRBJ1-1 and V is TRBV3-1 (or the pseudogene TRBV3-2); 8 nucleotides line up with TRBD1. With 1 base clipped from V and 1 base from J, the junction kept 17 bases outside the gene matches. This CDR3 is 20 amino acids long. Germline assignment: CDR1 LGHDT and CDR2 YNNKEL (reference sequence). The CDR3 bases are TGTGCCAGCAGCCAAGCCTTCCAAGAGTCACAGGGGGTTAGGAACACTGAAGCTTTCTTT. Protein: CASSQAFQESQGVRNTEAFF.

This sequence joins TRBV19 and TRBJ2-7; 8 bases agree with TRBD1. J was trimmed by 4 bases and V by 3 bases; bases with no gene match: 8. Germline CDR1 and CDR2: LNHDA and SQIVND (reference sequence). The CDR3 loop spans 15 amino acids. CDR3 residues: CASSIVRDRTYEQYF. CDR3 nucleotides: TGTGCCAGTAGTATCGTCCGGGACAGGACTTACGAGCAGTACTTC. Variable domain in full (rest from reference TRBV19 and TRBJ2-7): DGGITQSPKYLFRKEGQNVTLSCEQNLNHDAMYWYRQDPGQGLRLIYYSQIVNDFQKGDIAEGYSVSREKKESFPLTVTSAQKNPTAFYLCASSIVRDRTYEQYFGPGTRLTVT.

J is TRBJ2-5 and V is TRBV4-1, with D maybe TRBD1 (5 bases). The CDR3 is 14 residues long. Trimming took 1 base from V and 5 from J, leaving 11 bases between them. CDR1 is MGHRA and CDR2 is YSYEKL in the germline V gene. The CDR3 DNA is TGCGCCAGCAGCCAAGTGCAAGGGGTTGAGACCCAGTACTTC. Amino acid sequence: CASSQVQGVETQYF.

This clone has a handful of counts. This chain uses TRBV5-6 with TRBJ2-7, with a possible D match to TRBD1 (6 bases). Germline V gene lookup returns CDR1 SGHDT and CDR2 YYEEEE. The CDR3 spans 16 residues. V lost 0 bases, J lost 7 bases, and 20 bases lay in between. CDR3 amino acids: CASSLVRDIALSEQYF. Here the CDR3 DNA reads TGTGCCAGCAGCTTGGTTAGGGACATAGCCTTGTCAGAGCAGTACTTC.

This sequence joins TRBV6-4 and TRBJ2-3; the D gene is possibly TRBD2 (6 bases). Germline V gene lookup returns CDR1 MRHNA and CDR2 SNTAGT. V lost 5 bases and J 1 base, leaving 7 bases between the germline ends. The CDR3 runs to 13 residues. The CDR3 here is CASSPSGTDTQYF. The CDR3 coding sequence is TGTGCCAGCAGTCCTAGCGGCACAGATACGCAGTATTTT.

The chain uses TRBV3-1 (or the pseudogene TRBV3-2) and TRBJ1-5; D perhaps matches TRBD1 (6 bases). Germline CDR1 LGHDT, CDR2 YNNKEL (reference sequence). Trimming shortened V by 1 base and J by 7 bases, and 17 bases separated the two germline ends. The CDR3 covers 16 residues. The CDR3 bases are TGTGCCAGCAGCCAAGGAATAGGCAGGGGCCAACAGCCCCAGCATTTT. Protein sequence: CASSQGIGRGQQPQHF.

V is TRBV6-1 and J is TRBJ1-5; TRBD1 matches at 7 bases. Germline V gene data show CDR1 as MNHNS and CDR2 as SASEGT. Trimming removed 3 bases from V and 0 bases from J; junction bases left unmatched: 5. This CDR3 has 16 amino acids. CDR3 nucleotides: TGTGCCAGCAGTGAGCAAAACAGGGGTAGCAATCAGCCCCAGCATTTT. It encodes CASSEQNRGSNQPQHF.

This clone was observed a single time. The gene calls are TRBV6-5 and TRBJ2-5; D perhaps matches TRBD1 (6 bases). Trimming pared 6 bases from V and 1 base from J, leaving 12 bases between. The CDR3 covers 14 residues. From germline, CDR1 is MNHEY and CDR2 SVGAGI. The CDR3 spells CASRTGSFQETQYF. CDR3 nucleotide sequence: TGTGCCAGCAGAACAGGGAGCTTCCAAGAGACCCAGTACTTC.

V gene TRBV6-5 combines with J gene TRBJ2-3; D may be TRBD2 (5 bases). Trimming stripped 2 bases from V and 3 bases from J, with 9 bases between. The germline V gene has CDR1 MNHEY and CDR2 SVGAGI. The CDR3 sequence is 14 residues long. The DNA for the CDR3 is TGTGCCAGCAGTTACCGCCGGGGTACAGATACGCAGTATTTT. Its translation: CASSYRRGTDTQYF.

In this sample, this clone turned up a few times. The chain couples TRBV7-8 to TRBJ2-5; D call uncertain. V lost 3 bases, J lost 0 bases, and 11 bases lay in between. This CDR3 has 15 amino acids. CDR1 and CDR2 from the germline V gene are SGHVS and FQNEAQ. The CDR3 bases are TGTGCCAGCAGCTTTTGGCAGTTAAACCAAGAGACCCAGTACTTC. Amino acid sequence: CASSFWQLNQETQYF.

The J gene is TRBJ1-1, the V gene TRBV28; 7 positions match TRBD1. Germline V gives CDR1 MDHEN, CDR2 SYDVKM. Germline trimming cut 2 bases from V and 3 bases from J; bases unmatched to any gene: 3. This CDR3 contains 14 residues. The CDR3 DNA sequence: TGTGCCAGCAGTTTACGAGGGGGCTACACTGAAGCTTTCTTT. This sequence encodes CASSLRGGYTEAFF.

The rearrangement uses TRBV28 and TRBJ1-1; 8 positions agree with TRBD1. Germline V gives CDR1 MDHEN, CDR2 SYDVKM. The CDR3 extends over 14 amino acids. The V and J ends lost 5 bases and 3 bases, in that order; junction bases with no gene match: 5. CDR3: CASSQGARYTEAFF. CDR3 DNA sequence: TGTGCCAGCAGTCAGGGGGCTAGATACACTGAAGCTTTCTTT.

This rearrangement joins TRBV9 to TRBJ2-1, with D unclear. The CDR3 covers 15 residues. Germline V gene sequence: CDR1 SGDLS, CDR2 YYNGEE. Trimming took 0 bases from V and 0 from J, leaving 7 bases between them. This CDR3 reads CASSVELDSYNEQFF. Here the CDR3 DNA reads TGTGCCAGCAGCGTAGAGCTAGACTCCTACAATGAGCAGTTCTTC. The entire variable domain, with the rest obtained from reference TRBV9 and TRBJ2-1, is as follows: DSGVTQTPKHLITATGQRVTLRCSPRSGDLSVYWYQQSLDQGLQFLIQYYNGEERAKGNILERFSAQQFPDLHSELNLSSLELGDSALYFCASSVELDSYNEQFFGPGTRLTVL.

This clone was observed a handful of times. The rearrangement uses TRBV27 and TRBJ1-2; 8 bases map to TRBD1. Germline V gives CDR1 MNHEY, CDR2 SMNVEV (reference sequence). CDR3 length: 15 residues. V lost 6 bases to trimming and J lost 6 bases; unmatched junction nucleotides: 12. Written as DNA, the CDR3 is TGTGCCAGCAGCCCGAAAGGACAGGGACGAAATGGCTACACCTTC. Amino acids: CASSPKGQGRNGYTF.

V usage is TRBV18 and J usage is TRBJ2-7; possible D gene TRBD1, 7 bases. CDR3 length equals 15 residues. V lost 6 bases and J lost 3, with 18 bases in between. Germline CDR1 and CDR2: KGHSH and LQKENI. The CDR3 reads CASSNQGQGGYEQYF. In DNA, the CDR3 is TGTGCCAGCTCGAACCAAGGGCAGGGGGGCTACGAGCAGTACTTC.

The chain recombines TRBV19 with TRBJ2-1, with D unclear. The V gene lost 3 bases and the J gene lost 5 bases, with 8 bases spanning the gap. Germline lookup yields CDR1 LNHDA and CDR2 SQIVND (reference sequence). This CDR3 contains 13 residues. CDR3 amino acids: CASSIQQNNEQFF. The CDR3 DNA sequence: TGTGCCAGTAGTATCCAACAGAACAATGAGCAGTTCTTC.

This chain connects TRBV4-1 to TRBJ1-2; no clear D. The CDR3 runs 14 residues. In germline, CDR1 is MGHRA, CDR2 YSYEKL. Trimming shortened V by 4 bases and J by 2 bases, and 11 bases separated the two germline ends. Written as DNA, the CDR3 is TGCGCCAGCAGCCGCATACAGCAAAACTATGGCTACACCTTC. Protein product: CASSRIQQNYGYTF.

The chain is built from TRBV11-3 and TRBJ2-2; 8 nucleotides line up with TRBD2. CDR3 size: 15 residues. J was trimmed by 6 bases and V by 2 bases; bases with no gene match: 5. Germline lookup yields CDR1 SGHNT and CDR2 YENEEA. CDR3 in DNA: TGTGCCAGCAGCTTAATAGCGGGAATCCCCGGGGAGCTGTTTTTT. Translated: CASSLIAGIPGELFF.

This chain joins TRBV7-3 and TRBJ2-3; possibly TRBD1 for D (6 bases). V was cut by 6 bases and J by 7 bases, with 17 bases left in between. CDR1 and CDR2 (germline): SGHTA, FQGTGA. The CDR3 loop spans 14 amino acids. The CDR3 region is CASRSNRETNTQYF. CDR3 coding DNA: TGTGCCAGCAGATCCAACAGGGAGACGAATACGCAGTATTTT.